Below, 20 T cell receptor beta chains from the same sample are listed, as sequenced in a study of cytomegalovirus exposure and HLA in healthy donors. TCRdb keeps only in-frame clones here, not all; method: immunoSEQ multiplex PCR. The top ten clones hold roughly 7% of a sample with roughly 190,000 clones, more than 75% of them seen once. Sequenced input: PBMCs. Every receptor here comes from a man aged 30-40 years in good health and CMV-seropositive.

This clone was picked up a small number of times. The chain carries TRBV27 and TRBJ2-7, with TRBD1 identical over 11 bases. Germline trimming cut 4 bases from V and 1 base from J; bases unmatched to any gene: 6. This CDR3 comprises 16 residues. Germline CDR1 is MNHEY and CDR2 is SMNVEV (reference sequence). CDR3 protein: CASSYVGTGGSYEQYF. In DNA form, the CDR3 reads TGTGCCAGCAGTTATGTCGGGACAGGGGGATCCTACGAGCAGTACTTC.

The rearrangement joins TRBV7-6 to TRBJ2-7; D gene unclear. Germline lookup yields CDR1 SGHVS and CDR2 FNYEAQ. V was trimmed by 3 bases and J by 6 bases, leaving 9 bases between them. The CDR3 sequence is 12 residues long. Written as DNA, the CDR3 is TGTGCCAGCAGCTTTGCTGGCCGCGAGCAGTACTTC. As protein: CASSFAGREQYF.

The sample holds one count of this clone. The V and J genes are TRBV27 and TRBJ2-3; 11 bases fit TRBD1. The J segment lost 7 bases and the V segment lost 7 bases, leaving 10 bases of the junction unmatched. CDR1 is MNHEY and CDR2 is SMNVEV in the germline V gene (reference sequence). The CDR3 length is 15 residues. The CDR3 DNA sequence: TGTGCCAGCACCCCGTGGACAGGGGGCGCGTATACGCAGTATTTT. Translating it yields CASTPWTGGAYTQYF.

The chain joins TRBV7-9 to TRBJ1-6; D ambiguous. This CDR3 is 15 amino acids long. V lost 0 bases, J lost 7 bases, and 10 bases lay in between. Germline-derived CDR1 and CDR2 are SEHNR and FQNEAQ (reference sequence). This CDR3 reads CASSLASAENSPLHF. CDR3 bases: TGTGCCAGCAGCTTAGCGAGCGCAGAGAATTCACCCCTCCACTTT.

CDR3 DNA: TGTGCCAGCAGCGTGGGGGGCGGGGACCAAGAGACCCAGTACTTC. Protein sequence: CASSVGGGDQETQYF. The J gene is TRBJ2-5, the V gene TRBV9; D possibly matches TRBD1 or TRBD2 (6 bases each). V was clipped by 2 bases and J by 0 bases, with 11 bases between them. The CDR3 totals 15 residues. CDR1 and CDR2 (germline): SGDLS, YYNGEE.

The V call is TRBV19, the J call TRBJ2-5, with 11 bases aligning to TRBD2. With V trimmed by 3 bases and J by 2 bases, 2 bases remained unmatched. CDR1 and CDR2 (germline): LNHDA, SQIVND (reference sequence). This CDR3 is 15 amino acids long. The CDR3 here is CASSIRLAGQETQYF. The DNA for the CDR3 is TGTGCCAGTAGTATCCGACTAGCGGGGCAAGAGACCCAGTACTTC.

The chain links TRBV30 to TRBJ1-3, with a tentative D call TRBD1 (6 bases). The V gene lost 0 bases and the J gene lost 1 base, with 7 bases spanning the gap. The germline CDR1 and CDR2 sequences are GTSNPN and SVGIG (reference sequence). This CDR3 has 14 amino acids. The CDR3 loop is CAWSVGGSGNTIYF. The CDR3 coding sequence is TGTGCCTGGAGTGTAGGGGGGTCTGGAAACACCATATATTTT. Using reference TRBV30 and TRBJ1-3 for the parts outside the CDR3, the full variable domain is SQTIHQWPATLVQPVGSPLSLECTVEGTSNPNLYWYRQAAGRGLQLLFYSVGIGQISSEVPQNLSASRPQDRQFILSSKKLLLSDSGFYLCAWSVGGSGNTIYFGEGSWLTVV.

CDR3 loop: CASDSYTGESTGELFF. The DNA of the CDR3 is TGTGCCAGCGACTCTTATACAGGGGAGAGCACCGGGGAGCTGTTTTTT. The chain links TRBV7-2 to TRBJ2-2; 7 bases fit TRBD1. CDR3 length: 16 amino acids. Germline values: CDR1 SGHTA, CDR2 FQGNSA. Trimming cost V 8 bases and J 4 bases; bases outside gene matches: 13.

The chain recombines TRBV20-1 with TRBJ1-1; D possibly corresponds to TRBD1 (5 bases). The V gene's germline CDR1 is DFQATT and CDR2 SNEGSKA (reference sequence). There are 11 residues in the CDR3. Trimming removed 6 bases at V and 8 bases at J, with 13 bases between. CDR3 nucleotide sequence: TGCAGTGCCCCGCGGGGGTCGGAAGCTTTCTTT. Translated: CSAPRGSEAFF.

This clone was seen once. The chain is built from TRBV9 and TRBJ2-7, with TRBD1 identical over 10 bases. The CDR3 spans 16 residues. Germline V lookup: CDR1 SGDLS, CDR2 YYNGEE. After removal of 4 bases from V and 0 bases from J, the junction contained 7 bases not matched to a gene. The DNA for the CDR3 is TGTGCCAGCAGCCCCAGGACAGGGGGGGCCTCCTACGAGCAGTACTTC. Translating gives CASSPRTGGASYEQYF.

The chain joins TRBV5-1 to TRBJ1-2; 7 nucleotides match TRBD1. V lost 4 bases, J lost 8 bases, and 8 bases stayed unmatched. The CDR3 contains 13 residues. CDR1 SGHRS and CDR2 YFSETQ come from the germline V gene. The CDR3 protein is CASSTGQPLGYTF. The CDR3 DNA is TGCGCCAGCAGCACGGGACAGCCGTTGGGCTACACCTTC.

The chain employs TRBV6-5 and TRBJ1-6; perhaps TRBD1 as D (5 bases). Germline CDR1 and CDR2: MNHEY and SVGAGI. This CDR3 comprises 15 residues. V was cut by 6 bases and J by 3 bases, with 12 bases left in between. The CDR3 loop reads CASSRDGVYNSPLHF. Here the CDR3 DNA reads TGTGCCAGCAGCCGGGACGGAGTCTATAATTCACCCCTCCACTTT.

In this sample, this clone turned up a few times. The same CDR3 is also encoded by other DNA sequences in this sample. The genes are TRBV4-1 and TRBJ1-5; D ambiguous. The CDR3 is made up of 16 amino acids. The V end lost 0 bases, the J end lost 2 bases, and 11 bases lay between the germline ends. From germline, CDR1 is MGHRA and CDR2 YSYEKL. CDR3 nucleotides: TGCGCCAGCAGCCAAGATGGCGGATTCGGCAATCAGCCCCAGCATTTT. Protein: CASSQDGGFGNQPQHF.

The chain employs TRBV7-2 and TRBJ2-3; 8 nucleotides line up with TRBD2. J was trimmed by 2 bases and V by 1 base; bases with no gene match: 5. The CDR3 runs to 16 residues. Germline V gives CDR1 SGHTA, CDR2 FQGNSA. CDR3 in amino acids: CASSLGGGIYTDTQYF. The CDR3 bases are TGTGCCAGCAGCTTAGGCGGGGGGATTTACACAGATACGCAGTATTTT.

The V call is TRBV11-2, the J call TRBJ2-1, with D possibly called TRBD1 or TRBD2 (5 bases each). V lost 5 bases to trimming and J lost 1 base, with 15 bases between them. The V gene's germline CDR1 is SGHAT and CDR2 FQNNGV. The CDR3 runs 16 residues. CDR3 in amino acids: CASSRGVPKSYNEQFF. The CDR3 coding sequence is TGTGCCAGCAGCAGAGGGGTTCCCAAATCCTACAATGAGCAGTTCTTC.

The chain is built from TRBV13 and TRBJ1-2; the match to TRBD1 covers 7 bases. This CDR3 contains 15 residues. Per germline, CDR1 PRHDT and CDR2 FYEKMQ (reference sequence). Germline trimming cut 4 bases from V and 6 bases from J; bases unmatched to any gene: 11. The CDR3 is CASSSPPTGYNGYTF. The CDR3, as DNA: TGTGCCAGCAGCTCGCCCCCGACAGGGTATAATGGCTACACCTTC.

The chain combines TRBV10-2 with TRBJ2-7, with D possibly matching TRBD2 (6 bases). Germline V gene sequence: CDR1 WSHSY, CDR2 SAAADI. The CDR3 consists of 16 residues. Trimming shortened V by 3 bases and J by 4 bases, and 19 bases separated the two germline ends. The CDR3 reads CASSEEGLSLGYEQYF. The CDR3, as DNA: TGCGCCAGCAGTGAAGAGGGACTTTCCCTTGGATACGAGCAGTACTTC.

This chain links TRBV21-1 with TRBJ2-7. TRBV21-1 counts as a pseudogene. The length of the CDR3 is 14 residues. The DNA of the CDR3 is TGTGCCAGCGGAGGGGGGACGTACACCTACGAGCAGTACTTC. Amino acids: CASGGGTYTYEQYF.

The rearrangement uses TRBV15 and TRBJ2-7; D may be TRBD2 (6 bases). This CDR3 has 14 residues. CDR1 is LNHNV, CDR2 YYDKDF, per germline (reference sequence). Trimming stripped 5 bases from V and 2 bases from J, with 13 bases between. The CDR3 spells CATSPRGKTYEQYF. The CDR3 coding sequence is TGTGCCACCAGCCCTCGGGGGAAAACCTACGAGCAGTACTTC.

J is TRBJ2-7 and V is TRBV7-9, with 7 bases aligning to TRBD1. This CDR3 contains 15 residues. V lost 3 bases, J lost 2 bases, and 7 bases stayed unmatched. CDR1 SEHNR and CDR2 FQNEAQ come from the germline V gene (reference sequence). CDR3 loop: CASSLVGDRAYEQYF. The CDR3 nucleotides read TGTGCCAGCAGCTTGGTGGGCGACAGGGCCTACGAGCAGTACTTC.